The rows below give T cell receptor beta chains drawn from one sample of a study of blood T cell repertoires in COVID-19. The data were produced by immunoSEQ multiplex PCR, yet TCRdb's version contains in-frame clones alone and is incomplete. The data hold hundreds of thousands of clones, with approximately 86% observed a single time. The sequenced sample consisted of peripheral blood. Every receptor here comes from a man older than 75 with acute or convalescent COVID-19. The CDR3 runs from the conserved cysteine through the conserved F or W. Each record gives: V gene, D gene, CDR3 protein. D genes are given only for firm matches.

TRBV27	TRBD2	CASRLAGANTGELFF
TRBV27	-	CASRGTGANVLTF
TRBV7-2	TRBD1	CASSPGTGRETQYF
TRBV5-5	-	CASSSTDNYGYTF
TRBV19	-	CASSIRGRGLLALNQPQHF
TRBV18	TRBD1	CASSLGQGAGNEQFF
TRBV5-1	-	CASSLDGTSTSYNEQFF
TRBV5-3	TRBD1	CARSPNRPGGQGRLGYGYTF
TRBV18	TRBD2	CASSGRGEDTQYF
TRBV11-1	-	CASSLTGTSYGYTF
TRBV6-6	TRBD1	CASSPRDRGRETQYF
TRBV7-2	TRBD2	CASSLGRGGRTDTQYF
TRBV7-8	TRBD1	CASSPGQGWSTEAFF
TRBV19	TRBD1	CASSSPGQGYGYTF
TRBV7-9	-	CASSVRSGNTEAFF
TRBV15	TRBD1	CATSRVRDRVSTGELFF
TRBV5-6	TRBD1	CASSSDRGRSNQPQHF
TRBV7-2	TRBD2	CASSLRTSGSGGWEQYF
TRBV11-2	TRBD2	CASSTLAGVEAGELFF
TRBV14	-	CASSQVRGKEKLFF